The 31 T cell receptor beta chains presented below share a single source sample, sequenced in a study of blood T cell repertoires in COVID-19. Clones were sequenced by immunoSEQ multiplex PCR, and TCRdb holds only the in-frame ones, with some missing. Counted here are some 40,000 clones, 80% occurring once; the ten biggest clones make up roughly 19%. Specimen: peripheral blood. The receptors were sampled from a man in his 70s with acute or convalescent COVID-19.

In its sample, this clone was seen once. V and J are TRBV7-9 and TRBJ1-2, with 8 nucleotides matching TRBD1. Germline V gives CDR1 SEHNR, CDR2 FQNEAQ (reference sequence). This CDR3 region has 12 residues. V gave up 5 bases and J gave up 8 bases; unmatched junction bases: 4. The CDR3 coding sequence is TGTGCCAGCAGCCTGACAGGGGCCGGCTACACCTTC. Its translation is CASSLTGAGYTF.

This sequence joins TRBV3-1 (or the pseudogene TRBV3-2) and TRBJ1-3; no firm D call. V lost 7 bases to trimming and J lost 0 bases, with 13 bases between them. Per germline, CDR1 LGHDT and CDR2 YNNKEL (reference sequence). The length of the CDR3 is 15 residues. The CDR3 is CASTPSGTSGNTIYF. CDR3 DNA sequence: TGTGCCAGCACCCCGAGCGGTACCTCTGGAAACACCATATATTTT.

The CDR3, as DNA: TGTGCCAGTAGTTCCCGAGAAGGGGCAAATGGCTACACCTTC. Translating gives CASSSREGANGYTF. J is TRBJ1-2 and V is TRBV19; perhaps TRBD1 as D (5 bases). CDR3 length: 14 amino acids. Germline V gene lookup returns CDR1 LNHDA and CDR2 SQIVND (reference sequence). Between the trimmed V and J ends, which lost 5 bases and 6 bases, there was a span of 16 bases.

This clone turned up a few times. The J gene is TRBJ2-5, the V gene TRBV27; D possibly corresponds to TRBD1 (6 bases). The CDR3 totals 15 residues. CDR1 and CDR2 from the germline V gene are MNHEY and SMNVEV (reference sequence). Trimming removed 3 bases from V and 5 bases from J, with 16 bases in between. In nucleotides, the CDR3 is TGTGCCAGCAGTTTTATGGGGACATACGGGGAGACCCAGTACTTC. The encoded protein is CASSFMGTYGETQYF.

The chain employs TRBV19 and TRBJ1-5; 8 nucleotides match TRBD1. Germline CDR1 is LNHDA and CDR2 is SQIVND (reference sequence). Trimming removed 4 bases from V and 7 bases from J; junction bases left unmatched: 6. The CDR3 spans 14 residues. The CDR3 coding sequence is TGTGCCAGTAGTACAGGGGGCTCTCGGCAGCCCCAGCATTTT. It is translated as CASSTGGSRQPQHF.

The chain recombines TRBV7-9 with TRBJ2-7; 7 bases match TRBD1. Germline V gene sequence: CDR1 SEHNR, CDR2 FQNEAQ (reference sequence). V shed 5 bases, J shed 6 bases, and the junction held 1 base outside the gene matches. CDR3 size: 11 residues. The CDR3 protein is CASSRQGEQYF. Here the CDR3 DNA reads TGTGCCAGCAGCCGACAGGGCGAGCAGTACTTC. The variable domain in full, with the rest retrieved from reference TRBV7-9 and TRBJ2-7, is DTGVSQNPRHKITKRGQNVTFRCDPISEHNRLYWYRQTLGQGPEFLTYFQNEAQLEKSRLLSDRFSAERPKGSFSTLEIQRTEQGDSAMYLCASSRQGEQYFGPGTRLTVT.

The chain couples TRBV6-6 to TRBJ1-2, with 9 bases identical to TRBD1. CDR1 is MNHNY, CDR2 SVGAGI, per germline (reference sequence). The junction had 7 bases not matched to a gene; V was cut back by 6 bases and J by 5 bases. This CDR3 has 14 residues. The DNA for the CDR3 is TGTGCCAGCAGGAGGACAGGGGAAGGGTATGGCTACACCTTC. It yields the protein CASRRTGEGYGYTF.

CDR3 sequence: CASSQAGQGREKLFF. CDR3 sequence (DNA): TGCGCCAGCAGCCAAGCGGGACAGGGACGAGAAAAACTGTTTTTT. The V call is TRBV4-1, the J call TRBJ1-4; 9 nucleotides match TRBD1. Germline V gives CDR1 MGHRA, CDR2 YSYEKL. The CDR3 has 15 residues. The V and J ends lost 1 base and 8 bases, in that order; junction bases with no gene match: 5.

This clone was detected only a few times. The J gene is TRBJ1-3, the V gene TRBV30; no clear D gene. Germline assignment: CDR1 GTSNPN and CDR2 SVGIG (reference sequence). The CDR3 extends over 11 amino acids. Trimming removed 8 bases from V and 4 bases from J, with 9 bases in between. CDR3 DNA sequence: TGTGCCGGGCACAGAGGAAACACCATATATTTT. This codes for CAGHRGNTIYF.

V gene TRBV7-2 combines with J gene TRBJ1-6, with 9 bases lining up with TRBD1. This CDR3 is built from 15 residues. V shed 5 bases, J shed 6 bases, and the junction held 5 bases outside the gene matches. Germline values: CDR1 SGHTA, CDR2 FQGNSA. The CDR3 bases are TGTGCCAGCAGCCGGACAGGGGTGGGTAATTCACCCCTCCACTTT. Amino acids: CASSRTGVGNSPLHF. Drawing the rest from reference TRBV7-2 and TRBJ1-6, the complete variable domain is GAGVSQSPSNKVTEKGKDVELRCDPISGHTALYWYRQSLGQGLEFLIYFQGNSAPDKSGLPSDRFSAERTGGSVSTLTIQRTQQEDSAVYLCASSRTGVGNSPLHFGNGTRLTVT.

The gene calls are TRBV30 and TRBJ1-4, with 7 bases fitting TRBD1. This CDR3 is built from 15 residues. With V trimmed by 2 bases and J by 1 base, 4 bases remained unmatched. Germline V CDR1 and CDR2: GTSNPN, SVGIG (reference sequence). The CDR3 is CAWSHGTVTNEKLFF. The DNA for the CDR3 is TGTGCCTGGAGTCACGGGACAGTAACTAATGAAAAACTGTTTTTT.

The V and J genes are TRBV5-4 and TRBJ2-7; D possibly corresponds to TRBD2 (7 bases). V lost 3 bases, J lost 7 bases, and 14 bases lay in between. CDR1 is SGHNT and CDR2 is YYREEE in the germline V gene (reference sequence). The CDR3 has 13 residues. The CDR3 region has the DNA TGTGCCAGCAGCTCAAAGGGGGGAGGGGAGCAGTACTTC. Residues: CASSSKGGGEQYF.

V usage is TRBV2 and J usage is TRBJ2-2; D ambiguous. Trimming removed 6 bases at V and 1 base at J, with 9 bases between. The CDR3 consists of 14 residues. Germline V gives CDR1 SNHLY, CDR2 FYNNEI. The CDR3 DNA follows: TGTGCCAGCAGACTCTTCCTGAACACCGGGGAGCTGTTTTTT. Translation: CASRLFLNTGELFF.

The chain recombines TRBV21-1 with TRBJ2-1; no DNA check was done on the table's D call, TRBD2. TRBV21-1 is tagged as a pseudogene. There are 16 residues in the CDR3. CDR3 nucleotides: TGTGCCAGCAGCATCGGACGCGGGGGGGCTAGCGATGAGCAGTTCTTC. Translating gives CASSIGRGGASDEQFF.

The genes are TRBV7-9 and TRBJ1-2; 7 bases align to TRBD1. The CDR3 is made up of 14 amino acids. In germline, CDR1 is SEHNR, CDR2 FQNEAQ (reference sequence). The ends lost 5 bases at V and 1 base at J; junction bases unmatched: 4. The CDR3 is CASSRQGGNYGYTF. In DNA, the CDR3 is TGTGCCAGCAGCCGACAGGGCGGTAACTATGGCTACACCTTC.

This clone has more than one count but fewer than ten. The V and J genes are TRBV6-5 and TRBJ2-7, with TRBD1 identical over 7 bases. CDR1 and CDR2 (germline): MNHEY, SVGAGI. This CDR3 is built from 13 residues. V shed 2 bases, J shed 5 bases, and the junction held 3 bases outside the gene matches. The CDR3 is CASSYGTANEQYF. The CDR3 DNA is TGTGCCAGCAGTTACGGGACAGCGAACGAGCAGTACTTC.

The J gene is TRBJ1-1, the V gene TRBV7-9, with a weak D call TRBD1 (6 bases). V lost 5 bases to trimming and J lost 11 bases, with 18 bases between them. Germline V CDR1 and CDR2: SEHNR, FQNEAQ (reference sequence). The CDR3 has 13 residues. The CDR3 protein is CASSRMGAMGAFF. The CDR3 DNA sequence: TGTGCCAGCAGCCGGATGGGGGCGATGGGGGCTTTCTTT. Filled out from reference TRBV7-9 and TRBJ1-1, the complete variable domain reads DTGVSQNPRHKITKRGQNVTFRCDPISEHNRLYWYRQTLGQGPEFLTYFQNEAQLEKSRLLSDRFSAERPKGSFSTLEIQRTEQGDSAMYLCASSRMGAMGAFFGQGTRLTVV.

DNA of the CDR3: TGTGCCAGTAGTATCGACAGGACTAGGCAGCCCCAGCATTTT. This codes for CASSIDRTRQPQHF. The chain uses TRBV19 and TRBJ1-5; tentatively, D is TRBD1 (6 bases). Germline V gene data show CDR1 as LNHDA and CDR2 as SQIVND (reference sequence). V lost 3 bases and J 7 bases, leaving 13 bases between the germline ends. This CDR3 has 14 residues.

The chain joins TRBV4-3 to TRBJ1-1; 8 nucleotides agree with TRBD1. V gave up 0 bases and J gave up 5 bases; unmatched junction bases: 8. The CDR3 runs to 16 residues. Germline values: CDR1 LGHNA, CDR2 YSLEER. CDR3 DNA: TGCGCCAGCAGCCAAGATCGACAGGGGCGGTGGACTGAAGCTTTCTTT. Its translation: CASSQDRQGRWTEAFF.

V usage is TRBV9 and J usage is TRBJ1-6; 8 bases fit TRBD1. CDR3 length equals 18 residues. Germline trimming cut 3 bases from V and 6 bases from J; bases unmatched to any gene: 14. CDR1 and CDR2 from the germline V gene are SGDLS and YYNGEE. The CDR3 DNA sequence: TGTGCCAGCAGCGGAGCCGGGACAGGCTATGGGGGTAATTCACCCCTCCACTTT. It encodes CASSGAGTGYGGNSPLHF.

The V gene is TRBV29-1, the J gene TRBJ2-3, with a possible D match to TRBD2 (5 bases). Germline CDR1 SQVTM, CDR2 ANQGSEA. This CDR3 is built from 13 residues. With 4 bases removed from V and 2 bases from J, the gap between germline ends came to 10 bases. In nucleotides, the CDR3 is TGCAGCGTTGGTCGGGGAGCCACAGATACGCAGTATTTT. Amino acids: CSVGRGATDTQYF.

As concerns this clone: With a much larger clone just one base away, this may be a read error. Other DNA sequences from this sample encode an identical CDR3 as well. The chain links TRBV21-1 to TRBJ1-1. TRBV21-1 is a listed pseudogene. The CDR3 sequence is 16 residues long. The CDR3 reads CASSKGTGVMNTEAFF. The CDR3 nucleotides are TGTGCCAGCAGCAAAGGGACCGGGGTCATGAACACTGAGGCTTTCTTT.

The genes are TRBV24-1 and TRBJ1-6; perhaps TRBD1 as D (6 bases). From germline, CDR1 is KGHDR and CDR2 SFDVKD. CDR3 length: 14 residues. Trimming took off 6 bases at V and 10 bases at J, with 15 bases between the two ends. CDR3 bases: TGTGCCACCAGTTTACTCAGGGGAAACTCACCCCTCCACTTT. Its protein product is CATSLLRGNSPLHF.

The rearrangement joins TRBV6-5 to TRBJ2-5; TRBD1 matches 8 bases. The V gene end was trimmed by 8 bases and the J gene end by 2 bases; junction bases not matched to a gene: 4. This CDR3 comprises 13 residues. Germline CDR1 and CDR2: MNHEY and SVGAGI. The CDR3 region has the DNA TGTGCCAGCCACAGGGGGAGGCAAGAGACCCAGTACTTC. Its protein product is CASHRGRQETQYF.

The CDR3 sequence: CASSRTEDTEAFF. CDR3 bases: TGCGCCAGCAGCCGGACGGAGGACACTGAAGCTTTCTTT. The chain employs TRBV4-1 and TRBJ1-1; D is ambiguous. The germline CDR1 and CDR2 sequences are MGHRA and YSYEKL. The CDR3 totals 13 residues. Trimming removed 4 bases from V and 3 bases from J, with 9 bases in between.

The chain employs TRBV2 and TRBJ1-3; D is possibly TRBD1 (6 bases). Between the trimmed V and J ends, which lost 6 bases and 2 bases, there was a span of 8 bases. The germline V gene encodes CDR1 SNHLY and CDR2 FYNNEI. The CDR3 spans 13 residues. CDR3 residues: CASRSGAGNTIYF. CDR3 sequence (DNA): TGTGCCAGCAGGTCAGGGGCTGGAAACACCATATATTTT.

The V call is TRBV2, the J call TRBJ1-2; D might be TRBD1 (6 bases). There are 15 residues in the CDR3. Germline CDR1 SNHLY, CDR2 FYNNEI. Trimming cost V 0 bases and J 7 bases, with 15 bases left between them. As DNA, the CDR3 is TGTGCCAGCAGTGAAGCGCTTACAGGGACGGGTGGCTACACCTTC. It is translated as CASSEALTGTGGYTF.

The V and J genes are TRBV11-3 and TRBJ2-2, with D possibly TRBD1 on 5 matching bases. Germline values: CDR1 SGHNT, CDR2 YENEEA. V lost 0 bases, J lost 6 bases, and 5 bases lay in between. This CDR3 comprises 13 residues. CDR3 loop: CASSLEGAGELFF. CDR3 in DNA: TGTGCCAGCAGCTTAGAAGGGGCCGGGGAGCTGTTTTTT. The entire variable domain, with the rest obtained from reference TRBV11-3 and TRBJ2-2, is as follows: EAGVVQSPRYKIIEKKQPVAFWCNPISGHNTLYWYLQNLGQGPELLIRYENEEAVDDSQLPKDRFSAERLKGVDSTLKIQPAELGDSAVYLCASSLEGAGELFFGEGSRLTVL.

This clone was seen once. The chain recombines TRBV27 with TRBJ1-1; D gene uncertain. This CDR3 is 12 amino acids long. The germline V and J ends were trimmed by 7 bases and 1 base, with 7 bases remaining between them. Germline assignment: CDR1 MNHEY and CDR2 SMNVEV (reference sequence). As DNA, the CDR3 is TGTGCCAGCACCACGGGGAACACTGAAGCTTTCTTT. It specifies CASTTGNTEAFF.

This chain connects TRBV3-1 (or the pseudogene TRBV3-2) to TRBJ2-7; a possible D gene is TRBD1 (6 bases). From germline, CDR1 is LGHDT and CDR2 YNNKEL (reference sequence). The CDR3 spans 16 residues. Trimming pared 3 bases from V and 0 bases from J, leaving 15 bases between. CDR3 sequence reads: CASSQIGTHGSYEQYF. The CDR3 DNA follows: TGTGCCAGCAGCCAGATCGGGACACACGGCTCCTACGAGCAGTACTTC.

The rearrangement links TRBV29-1 to TRBJ2-7; TRBD1 matches 10 bases. CDR3 length: 13 amino acids. Trimming cost V 2 bases and J 7 bases; bases outside gene matches: 5. The germline V gene encodes CDR1 SQVTM and CDR2 ANQGSEA. As DNA, the CDR3 is TGCAGCGTTGAACCTCCGGGACAGGGGGAGCAGTACTTC. This sequence encodes CSVEPPGQGEQYF.